The rows below give T cell receptor beta chains drawn from one sample of a study of cytomegalovirus exposure and HLA in healthy donors. Produced via immunoSEQ multiplex PCR; TCRdb's table is partial and in-frame only. The sample lists around 110,000 clones, around three quarters occurring once. Sequencing was performed on PBMCs. The receptor set was obtained from a woman between 50 and 59 years old in good health and CMV-seropositive. The CDR3 runs from the conserved cysteine through the conserved F or W. A D gene is named only where the DNA matches it firmly. Clone size is not always given. Where it is, it says once, few, many or a class for expanded clones.

>.|TRBV7-8|.|TRBJ2-7
CASSHRASGTYEQYF
TGTGCCAGCAGCCACAGGGCTAGCGGAACCTACGAGCAGTACTTC
>TRBD1|TRBV11-2|.|TRBJ2-7
CASSLGGQGANEQYF
TGTGCCAGCAGCTTAGGTGGACAGGGCGCCAACGAGCAGTACTTC
>TRBD2|TRBV7-8|.|TRBJ2-1
CASNEDAGVDNEQFF
TGTGCCAGCAACGAGGATGCGGGGGTTGACAATGAGCAGTTCTTC
>.|TRBV27|.|TRBJ2-1
CASSLFTGTRTGNEQFF
TGTGCCAGCAGTTTATTTACCGGGACAAGGACGGGTAATGAGCAGTTCTTC
>.|TRBV5-1|.|TRBJ2-5
CASSRSGDKQETQYF
TGCGCCAGCAGCCGTTCTGGGGACAAACAAGAGACCCAGTACTTC
>.|TRBV5-1|few|TRBJ1-2
CASSLPGNYGYTF
TGCGCCAGCAGCTTGCCAGGGAACTATGGCTACACCTTC
>.|TRBV28|few|TRBJ1-1
CASSLRTQGRTEAFF
TGTGCCAGCAGTCTACGAACCCAGGGGCGCACTGAAGCTTTCTTT
>TRBD2|TRBV11-1|.|TRBJ2-3
CASSLATGGPTQYF
TGTGCCAGCAGCTTAGCGACGGGGGGGCCTACGCAGTATTTT
>.|TRBV6-5|.|TRBJ1-5
CASSYPSRARGQPQHF
TGTGCCAGCAGTTACCCGAGCAGGGCGCGTGGTCAGCCCCAGCATTTT
>.|TRBV19|.|TRBJ1-2
CASSSAKGNGYTF
TGTGCCAGTAGTAGCGCCAAGGGGAATGGCTACACCTTC
>.|TRBV7-9|.|TRBJ2-5
CASSSRETQYF
TGTGCCAGCAGCAGCAGGGAGACCCAGTACTTC
>TRBD1|TRBV25-1|.|TRBJ1-2
CASSEPRGQGRAGYGYTF
TGTGCCAGCAGTGAACCTAGGGGACAGGGACGGGCGGGCTATGGCTACACCTTC
>.|TRBV7-9|.|TRBJ2-1
CASSPRGAAYNEQFF
TGTGCCAGCAGCCCCCGGGGAGCGGCCTACAATGAGCAGTTCTTC
>TRBD1|TRBV5-8|.|TRBJ1-6
CASSSDRTSSYNSPLHF
TGTGCCAGCAGCTCGGACAGGACGAGCTCCTATAATTCACCCCTCCACTTT
>.|TRBV28|.|TRBJ1-6
CASSLFSGGSYNSPLHF
TGTGCCAGCAGTTTATTCAGCGGAGGTTCCTATAATTCACCCCTCCACTTT
>TRBD1|TRBV7-9|.|TRBJ2-5
CASSLETGGETQYF
TGTGCCAGCAGCTTAGAGACAGGGGGGGAGACCCAGTACTTC
>.|TRBV15|.|TRBJ1-5
CATSRRRDSNQPQHF
TGTGCCACCAGCAGACGACGGGATAGCAATCAGCCCCAGCATTTT
>TRBD1|TRBV7-9|.|TRBJ2-1
CASSPPLRQGPYNEQFF
TGTGCCAGCAGCCCTCCCCTACGACAGGGACCTTACAATGAGCAGTTCTTC
>TRBD1|TRBV28|.|TRBJ1-2
CASSPPTGAHYGYTF
TGTGCCAGCAGCCCCCCAACAGGGGCCCACTATGGCTACACCTTC
>TRBD1|TRBV6-1|few|TRBJ2-1
CASGQGPYNEQFF
TGTGCCAGCGGACAGGGACCCTACAATGAGCAGTTCTTC
>TRBD1|TRBV7-8|.|TRBJ2-7
CASSIYRQGYEQYF
TGTGCCAGCAGCATTTACCGACAGGGCTACGAGCAGTACTTC
>TRBD2|TRBV7-3|.|TRBJ2-5
CASSSRLAGEETQYF
TGTGCCAGCAGCTCGCGACTAGCGGGGGAAGAGACCCAGTACTTC
>.|TRBV5-1|.|TRBJ2-7
CASSLLAIQVDEQYF
TGCGCCAGCAGCTTGCTGGCAATCCAAGTTGACGAGCAGTACTTC
>TRBD1|TRBV10-3|.|TRBJ1-2
CAALPRTGGYGYTF
TGTGCCGCCCTACCCCGAACAGGGGGCTATGGCTACACCTTC
>.|TRBV7-3|.|TRBJ1-5
CASSLPGSNQPQHF
TGTGCCAGCAGCTTACCGGGAAGCAATCAGCCCCAGCATTTT
>TRBD1|TRBV11-2|.|TRBJ1-6
CASSSQQGARSPLHF
TGTGCCAGCAGCTCCCAACAGGGGGCGAGGTCACCCCTCCACTTT
>.|TRBV9|.|TRBJ1-2
CASSGGQLQNYGYTF
TGTGCCAGCAGCGGTGGACAGCTGCAAAACTATGGCTACACCTTC
>TRBD2|TRBV9|.|TRBJ2-2
CASSVVAGGRGGELFF
TGTGCCAGCAGCGTAGTAGCGGGGGGGCGCGGCGGGGAGCTGTTTTTT
>TRBD1|TRBV6-1|.|TRBJ2-7
CASSELLGTGSSYEQYF
TGTGCCAGCAGTGAATTACTAGGGACAGGGAGCTCCTACGAGCAGTACTTC
>.|TRBV6-1|.|TRBJ2-7
CASSPTGYGGSEQYF
TGTGCCAGCAGTCCCACAGGGTACGGTGGTAGCGAGCAGTACTTC
>.|TRBV29-1|.|TRBJ2-2
CSVGQENTGELFF
TGCAGCGTTGGGCAGGAGAACACCGGGGAGCTGTTTTTT
>.|TRBV6-5|.|TRBJ2-3
CASSTLEEAPDTQYF
TGTGCCAGCAGTACACTTGAGGAAGCCCCAGATACGCAGTATTTT
>.|TRBV30|.|TRBJ2-7
CAWRTGQGTYEQYF
TGTGCCTGGAGAACAGGGCAGGGGACCTACGAGCAGTACTTC
>TRBD1|TRBV27|.|TRBJ2-1
CASQQGTYNEQFF
TGTGCCAGCCAACAGGGGACCTACAATGAGCAGTTCTTC
>.|TRBV7-2|.|TRBJ1-3
CASSLGGPENF
TGTGCCAGCAGCTTAGGAGGCCCGGAGAATTTT
>TRBD1|TRBV4-3|.|TRBJ2-1
CASSQAGTGGYNEQFF
TGCGCCAGCAGCCAGGCCGGGACAGGGGGCTACAATGAGCAGTTCTTC
>TRBD1|TRBV27|.|TRBJ1-6
CAGSSQQGANSPLHF
TGTGCCGGCAGTTCCCAACAGGGGGCAAACTCACCCCTCCACTTT
>TRBD2|TRBV5-1|.|TRBJ2-3
CASSHGLAGYTDTQYF
TGCGCCAGCAGCCACGGACTAGCGGGGTACACAGATACGCAGTATTTT
>TRBD1|TRBV7-6|.|TRBJ1-1
CASSLSGGTEAFF
TGTGCCAGCAGCCTTTCAGGGGGCACTGAAGCTTTCTTT
>.|TRBV2|few|TRBJ1-1
CASSATVQNTEAFF
TGTGCCAGCAGTGCGACAGTTCAGAACACTGAAGCTTTCTTT